The clone carrying this TCR beta chain occurred many times. CDR3 length: 15 amino acids. V was shortened by 0 bases and J by 4 bases, with 12 bases between the two germline ends. Germline V lookup: CDR1 ENHRY, CDR2 SYGVKD. These data are taken from a study of beta chain features in type 1 diabetes. Every isolated RNA sample was fully reverse transcribed, so sequencing captured expressed TCRB transcripts. Produced via immunoSEQ multiplex PCR; TCRdb's table is partial and in-frame only. This table holds about 150,000 clones, about 9.1% found once. The chain recombines TRBV10-3 with TRBJ1-2, with TRBD1 as a possible D gene (6 bases). The sequence derives from a woman aged 18-29 years in good health. Sequences were obtained from central memory CD4+ T cells from blood. CDR3 in DNA: TGTGCCATCAGTGAGTCCGGGGGGGCGAGCTATGGCTACACCTTC. This codes for CAISESGGASYGYTF.